Detailed here is one T cell receptor (beta chain). Its antigen is not known. A read error may produce the germline difference seen at one junction end. Germline CDR1 reads DFQATT; CDR2 reads SNEGSKA (reference sequence). The CDR3 totals 16 residues. PCR was performed a second time for about 6 to 12 cycles using a sample-barcoded 5' primer and a J-beta primer mix. The authors tagged each cDNA molecule using a template-switch adaptor with 12 random nucleotides. From the 5' RACE reads, TCRdb called clonotypes with MiXCR, one entry per CDR3 protein. The sample lists over 600,000 distinct CDR3 sequences, roughly three fifths occurring once. The sample originates from a study of blood T cells in healthy people across ages. Study outcomes and limitations: Unknown CMV status may confound age-related changes in expanded clones.

The clonotype was recovered from a man aged 35 to 55 in good health. The material sequenced was blood. The chain uses TRBV20-1 and TRBJ2-3; 9 positions agree with TRBD2. The CDR3 DNA follows: TGCGGTGCTAGACCCTTAATAGCGGGGGACACAGATACGCAGTATTTT. Encoded protein: CGARPLIAGDTDTQYF.